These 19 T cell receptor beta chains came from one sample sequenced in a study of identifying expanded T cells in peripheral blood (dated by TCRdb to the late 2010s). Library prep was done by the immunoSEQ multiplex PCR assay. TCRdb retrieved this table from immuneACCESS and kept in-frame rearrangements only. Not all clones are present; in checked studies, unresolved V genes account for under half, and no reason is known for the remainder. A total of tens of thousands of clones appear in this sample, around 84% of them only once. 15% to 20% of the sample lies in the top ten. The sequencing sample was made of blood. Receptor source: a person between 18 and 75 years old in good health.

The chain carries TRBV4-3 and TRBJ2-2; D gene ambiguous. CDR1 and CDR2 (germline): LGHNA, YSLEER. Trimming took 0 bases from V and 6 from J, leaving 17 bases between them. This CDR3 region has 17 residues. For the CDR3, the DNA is TGCGCCAGCAGCCAAGAATCAGCGTGGGGAAGGCCCGGGGAGCTGTTTTTT. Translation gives CASSQESAWGRPGELFF.

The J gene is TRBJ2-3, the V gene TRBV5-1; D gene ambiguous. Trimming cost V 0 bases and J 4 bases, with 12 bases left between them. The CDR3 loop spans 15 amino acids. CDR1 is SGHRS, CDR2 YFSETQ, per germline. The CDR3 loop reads CASSLEGRQADTQYF. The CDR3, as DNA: TGCGCCAGCAGCTTGGAGGGCCGTCAGGCAGATACGCAGTATTTT.

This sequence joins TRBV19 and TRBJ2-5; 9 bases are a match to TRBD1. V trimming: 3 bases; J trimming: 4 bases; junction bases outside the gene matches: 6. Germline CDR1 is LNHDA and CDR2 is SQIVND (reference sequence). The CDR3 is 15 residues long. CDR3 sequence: CASSIGGQGRETQYF. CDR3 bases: TGTGCCAGTAGTATCGGGGGACAGGGCCGAGAGACCCAGTACTTC.

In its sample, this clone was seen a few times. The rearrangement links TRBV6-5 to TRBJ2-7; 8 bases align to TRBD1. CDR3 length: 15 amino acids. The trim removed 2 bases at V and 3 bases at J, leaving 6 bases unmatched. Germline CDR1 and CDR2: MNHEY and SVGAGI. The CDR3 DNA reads TGTGCCAGCAGTTACATTCGGACAGGGTTCTACGAGCAGTACTTC. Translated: CASSYIRTGFYEQYF.

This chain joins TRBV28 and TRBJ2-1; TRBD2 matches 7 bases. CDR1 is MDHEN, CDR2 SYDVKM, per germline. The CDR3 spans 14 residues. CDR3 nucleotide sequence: TGTGCAACTCGACCGGGGGGCTCCTACAATGAGCAGTTCTTC. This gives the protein CATRPGGSYNEQFF.

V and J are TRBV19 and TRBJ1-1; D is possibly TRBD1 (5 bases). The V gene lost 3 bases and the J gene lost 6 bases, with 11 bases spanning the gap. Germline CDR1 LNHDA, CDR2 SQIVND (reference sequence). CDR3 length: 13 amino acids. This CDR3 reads CASSMQGRAEAFF. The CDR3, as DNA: TGTGCCAGTAGTATGCAGGGACGCGCTGAAGCTTTCTTT.

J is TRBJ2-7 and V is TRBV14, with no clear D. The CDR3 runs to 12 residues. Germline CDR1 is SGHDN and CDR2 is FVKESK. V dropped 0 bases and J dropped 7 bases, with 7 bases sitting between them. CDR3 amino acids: CASSQDLGEQYF. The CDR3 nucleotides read TGTGCCAGCAGCCAAGATCTCGGGGAGCAGTACTTC.

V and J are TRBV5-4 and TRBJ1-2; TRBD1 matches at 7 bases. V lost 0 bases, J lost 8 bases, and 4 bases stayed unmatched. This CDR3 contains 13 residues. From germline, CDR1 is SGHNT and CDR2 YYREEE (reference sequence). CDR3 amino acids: CASSLETGMGYTF. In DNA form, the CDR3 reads TGTGCCAGCAGCTTGGAGACAGGGATGGGCTACACCTTC.

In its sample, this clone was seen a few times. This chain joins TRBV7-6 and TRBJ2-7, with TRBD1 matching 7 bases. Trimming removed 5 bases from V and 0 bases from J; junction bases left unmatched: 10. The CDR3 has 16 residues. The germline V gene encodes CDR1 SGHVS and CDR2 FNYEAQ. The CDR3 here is CASSPRQGRSSYEQYF. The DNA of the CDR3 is TGTGCCAGCAGCCCCCGACAGGGAAGATCCTCCTACGAGCAGTACTTC.

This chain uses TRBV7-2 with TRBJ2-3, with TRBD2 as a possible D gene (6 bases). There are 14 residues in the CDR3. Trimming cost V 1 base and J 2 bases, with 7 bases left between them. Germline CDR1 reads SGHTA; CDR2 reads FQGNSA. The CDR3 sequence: CASSLGLVTDTQYF. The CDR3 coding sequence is TGTGCCAGCAGCTTAGGACTAGTCACAGATACGCAGTATTTT.

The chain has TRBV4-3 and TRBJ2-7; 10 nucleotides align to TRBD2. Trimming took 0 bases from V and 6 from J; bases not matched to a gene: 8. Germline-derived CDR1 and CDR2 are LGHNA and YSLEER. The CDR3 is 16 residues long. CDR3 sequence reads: CASSQEASGSLLEQYF. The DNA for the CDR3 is TGCGCCAGCAGCCAAGAGGCTAGCGGGAGCCTCCTCGAGCAGTACTTC.

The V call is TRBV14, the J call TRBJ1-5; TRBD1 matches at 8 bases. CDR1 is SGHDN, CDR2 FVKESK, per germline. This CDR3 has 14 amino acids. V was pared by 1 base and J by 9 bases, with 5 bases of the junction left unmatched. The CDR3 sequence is CASSQGTGLGPQHF. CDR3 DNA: TGTGCCAGCAGCCAAGGGACAGGGCTGGGGCCCCAGCATTTT.

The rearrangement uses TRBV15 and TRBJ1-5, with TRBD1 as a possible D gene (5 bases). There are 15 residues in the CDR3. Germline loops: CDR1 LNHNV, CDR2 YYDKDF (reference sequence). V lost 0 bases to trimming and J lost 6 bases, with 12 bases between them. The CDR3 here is CATSRDWGDPQPQHF. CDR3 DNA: TGTGCCACCAGCAGAGATTGGGGGGACCCTCAGCCCCAGCATTTT. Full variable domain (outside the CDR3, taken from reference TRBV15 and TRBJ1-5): DAMVIQNPRYQVTQFGKPVTLSCSQTLNHNVMYWYQQKSSQAPKLLFHYYDKDFNNEADTPDNFQSRRPNTSFCFLDIRSPGLGDTAMYLCATSRDWGDPQPQHFGDGTRLSIL.

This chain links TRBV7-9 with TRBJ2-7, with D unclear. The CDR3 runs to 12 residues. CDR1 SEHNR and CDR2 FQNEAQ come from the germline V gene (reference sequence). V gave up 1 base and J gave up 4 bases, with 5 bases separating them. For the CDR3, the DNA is TGTGCCAGCAGCTTAGGGAAGTACGAGCAGTACTTC. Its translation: CASSLGKYEQYF.

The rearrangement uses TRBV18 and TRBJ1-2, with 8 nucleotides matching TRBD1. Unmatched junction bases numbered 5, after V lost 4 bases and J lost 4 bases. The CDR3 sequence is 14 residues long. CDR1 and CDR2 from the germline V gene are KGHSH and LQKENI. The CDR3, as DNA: TGTGCCAGCTCACTTTCAGGGGGCTTCTATGGCTACACCTTC. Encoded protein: CASSLSGGFYGYTF. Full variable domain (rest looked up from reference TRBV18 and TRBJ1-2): NAGVMQNPRHLVRRRGQEARLRCSPMKGHSHVYWYRQLPEEGLKFMVYLQKENIIDESGMPKERFSAEFPKEGPSILRIQQVVRGDSAAYFCASSLSGGFYGYTFGSGTRLTVV.

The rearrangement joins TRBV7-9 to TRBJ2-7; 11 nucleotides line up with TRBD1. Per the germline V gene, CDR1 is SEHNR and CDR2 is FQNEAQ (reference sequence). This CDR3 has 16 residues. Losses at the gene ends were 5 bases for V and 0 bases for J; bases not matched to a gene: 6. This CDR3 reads CASSAGDRGSSYEQYF. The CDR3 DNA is TGTGCCAGCAGCGCGGGGGACAGGGGGAGCTCCTACGAGCAGTACTTC.

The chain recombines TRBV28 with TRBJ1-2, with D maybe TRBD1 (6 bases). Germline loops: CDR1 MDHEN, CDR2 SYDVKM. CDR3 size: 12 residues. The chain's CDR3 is CVIGGGAYGYTF. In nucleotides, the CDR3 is TGTGTCATCGGGGGGGGCGCGTATGGCTACACCTTC.

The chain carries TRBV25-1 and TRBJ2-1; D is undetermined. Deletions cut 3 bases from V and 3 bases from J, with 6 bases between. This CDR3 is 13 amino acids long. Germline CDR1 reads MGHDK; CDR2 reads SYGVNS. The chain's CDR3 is CASSEVGYNEQFF. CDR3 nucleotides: TGTGCCAGCAGTGAGGTTGGCTACAATGAGCAGTTCTTC.

CDR3: CASSPRSAVTGELFF. For the CDR3, the DNA is TGTGCCAGCTCACCACGCTCGGCGGTCACCGGGGAGCTGTTTTTT. This chain joins TRBV18 and TRBJ2-2, with D uncertain. Germline CDR1 and CDR2: KGHSH and LQKENI. V shed 1 base and J shed 4 bases, with 10 bases lying between them. The CDR3 covers 15 residues. Combining the CDR3 with reference TRBV18 and TRBJ2-2 gives the whole variable domain NAGVMQNPRHLVRRRGQEARLRCSPMKGHSHVYWYRQLPEEGLKFMVYLQKENIIDESGMPKERFSAEFPKEGPSILRIQQVVRGDSAAYFCASSPRSAVTGELFFGEGSRLTVL.